The clone carrying this T cell receptor (beta chain) was recorded a few times. The antigen is undetermined. The CDR3 covers 13 residues. In germline, CDR1 is SGHKS, CDR2 YYEKEE (reference sequence). The V and J ends lost 3 bases and 7 bases respectively, with 14 bases between them. This sample was included in a study of blood T cells in healthy people across ages. With a J-beta primer mix and a sample-barcoded 5' primer, a second PCR ran about 7 to 12 cycles. Each sample provided no less than 2.5 million CDR3-containing paired-end reads. MiXCR, run by TCRdb on the 5' RACE reads, gives a single entry per CDR3 protein. The sample lists approximately 1.5 million distinct CDR3 sequences; roughly a third were seen once. Broader study findings: Age showed a roughly linear inverse relationship with TCR beta diversity per million T cells. The long-lived group displayed more naive CD4+ cells, plus higher diversity, than the aged donors did.

The sequenced material came from blood. This receptor was identified in a woman in her 30s in good health. The V call is TRBV5-5, the J call TRBJ2-7; the D gene is possibly TRBD1 (6 bases). CDR3 protein: CASSSTGIREQYF. Written as DNA, the CDR3 is TGTGCCAGCAGCTCTACAGGGATAAGGGAGCAGTACTTC.